This T cell receptor beta chain was sequenced in a study of blood T cell repertoires in COVID-19. Whole-study context: Sites across the United States, Italy and Spain contributed samples from acute and convalescent COVID-19. T cells, B-cell-depleted T cells, or PBMCs supplied cDNA or gDNA.

Trimming removed 2 bases from V and 1 base from J; junction bases left unmatched: 3. Germline V gene data show CDR1 as MNHEY and CDR2 as SVGAGI. There are 16 residues in the CDR3. Per the study methods: It was from reference gene primer amplification that nucleated cell counts were estimated. The assay was immunoSEQ multiplex PCR, and TCRdb's table has in-frame clones only and misses some. That table furnishes V, J and clone size, whereas the DNA furnished D and trimming. The sample gives over 350,000 clones, roughly 89% of which show up once; 1.4% to 1.5% is in the top ten. The clonotype originates from a young woman with active or convalescent COVID-19. The specimen was peripheral blood. The rearrangement uses TRBV6-5 and TRBJ1-3; 9 positions match TRBD1. The CDR3 sequence: CASSYDGTGSGNTIYF. The CDR3 DNA sequence: TGTGCCAGCAGTTACGACGGGACAGGGTCTGGAAACACCATATATTTT.